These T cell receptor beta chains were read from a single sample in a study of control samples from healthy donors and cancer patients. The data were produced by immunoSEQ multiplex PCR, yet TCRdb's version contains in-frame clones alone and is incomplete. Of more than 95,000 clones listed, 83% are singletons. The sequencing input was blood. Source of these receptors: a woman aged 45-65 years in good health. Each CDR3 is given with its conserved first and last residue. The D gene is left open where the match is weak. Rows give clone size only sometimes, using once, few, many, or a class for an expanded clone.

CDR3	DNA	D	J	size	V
CASSYGGGRNTGELFF	TGTGCCAGCAGTTACGGGGGGGGGCGCAACACCGGGGAGCTGTTTTTT	NA	TRBJ2-2	NA	TRBV6-5
CASSQDIRNQPQHF	TGTGCCAGCAGCCAAGATATCCGGAATCAGCCCCAGCATTTT	NA	TRBJ1-5	few	TRBV3-1/TRBV3-2
CASSTRDSVNTEAFF	TGTGCCAGCAGCACCCGGGACAGCGTGAACACTGAAGCTTTCTTT	TRBD1	TRBJ1-1	NA	TRBV6-2/TRBV6-3
CASMNLNYGYTF	TGTGCCAGTATGAACCTAAACTATGGCTACACCTTC	NA	TRBJ1-2	NA	TRBV19
CASSLKITGNQPQHF	TGTGCCAGCAGCTTAAAAATTACGGGGAATCAGCCCCAGCATTTT	NA	TRBJ1-5	NA	TRBV5-8
CASSTTSGGYNEQFF	TGTGCCAGTAGTACGACTAGCGGGGGCTACAATGAGCAGTTCTTC	TRBD2	TRBJ2-1	NA	TRBV19
CASSRGRSSNQPQHF	TGTGCCAGCAGCCGGGGACGGAGTAGCAATCAGCCCCAGCATTTT	NA	TRBJ1-5	NA	TRBV6-2/TRBV6-3
CASSRTAVDLFF	TGTGCCAGCAGCAGGACGGCGGTGGACCTGTTTTTT	NA	TRBJ1-4	once	TRBV12-3/TRBV12-4
CASSLEGTVYGYTF	TGTGCCAGCAGCTTGGAAGGGACAGTCTATGGCTACACCTTC	TRBD1	TRBJ1-2	NA	TRBV7-2
CASSPRALMGGNTIYF	TGTGCCAGCAGCCCTAGGGCTCTGATGGGGGGAAACACCATATATTTT	NA	TRBJ1-3	few	TRBV6-2/TRBV6-3
CASSPRQAISGYTF	TGTGCCAGCAGCCCTCGACAGGCTATCTCTGGCTACACCTTC	NA	TRBJ1-2	NA	TRBV7-9
CASRYRVSGEQYF	TGTGCCAGCAGATACAGGGTGTCGGGCGAGCAGTACTTC	NA	TRBJ2-7	NA	TRBV12-3/TRBV12-4
CASRAGPSLIYEQYF	TGTGCCAGCAGGGCAGGTCCCAGTTTAATCTACGAGCAGTACTTC	NA	TRBJ2-7	few	TRBV6-5
CASSTGFANTGELFF	TGTGCCAGCAGCACAGGGTTTGCGAACACCGGGGAGCTGTTTTTT	NA	TRBJ2-2	NA	TRBV7-2
CASRRTGLVYEQYF	TGTGCCAGCAGGAGAACAGGGCTGGTCTACGAGCAGTACTTC	NA	TRBJ2-7	NA	TRBV28
CASSIAPGETQYF	TGTGCCAGTAGTATAGCTCCGGGAGAGACCCAGTACTTC	NA	TRBJ2-5	few	TRBV19
CASSISGLTGELFF	TGTGCCAGTAGTATATCAGGGCTCACCGGGGAGCTGTTTTTT	NA	TRBJ2-2	NA	TRBV19
CASSSGQTGNTIYF	TGTGCCAGCAGTTCCGGACAGACTGGAAACACCATATATTTT	NA	TRBJ1-3	NA	TRBV28
CAISDDGGTYEQYF	TGTGCCATCAGTGATGACGGCGGCACCTACGAGCAGTACTTC	NA	TRBJ2-7	NA	TRBV10-3
CASREAGGNSGANVLTF	TGTGCCAGCAGAGAAGCGGGAGGCAACTCTGGGGCCAACGTCCTGACTTTC	TRBD2	TRBJ2-6	NA	TRBV6-1
CASSLDTSSYNEQFF	TGCGCCAGCAGCTTGGACACTAGCTCCTACAATGAGCAGTTCTTC	NA	TRBJ2-1	NA	TRBV5-1
CASGGPNQPQHF	TGTGCCAGCGGAGGACCGAATCAGCCCCAGCATTTT	NA	TRBJ1-5	NA	TRBV6-5